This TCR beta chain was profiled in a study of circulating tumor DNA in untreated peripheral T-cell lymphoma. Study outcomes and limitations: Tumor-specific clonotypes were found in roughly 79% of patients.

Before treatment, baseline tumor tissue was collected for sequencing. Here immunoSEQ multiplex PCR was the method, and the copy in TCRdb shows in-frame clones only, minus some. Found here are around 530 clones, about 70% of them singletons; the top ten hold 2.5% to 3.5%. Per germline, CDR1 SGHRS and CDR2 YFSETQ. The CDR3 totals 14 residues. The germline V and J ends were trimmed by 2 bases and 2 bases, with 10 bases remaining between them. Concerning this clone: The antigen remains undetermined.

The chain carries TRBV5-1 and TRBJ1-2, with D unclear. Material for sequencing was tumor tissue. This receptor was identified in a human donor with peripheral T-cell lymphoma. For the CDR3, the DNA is TGCGCCAGCAGCTTTGGAACAGACAACTATGGCTACACCTTC. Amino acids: CASSFGTDNYGYTF.